This T cell receptor (beta chain) stems from a study of shared clonotypes between healthy human individuals. Study information: The donor group consisted of two women and three men, aged 18 to 49. Whole-study results and caveats: It was anticipated that sequencing depth would influence how many clonotypes donors shared.

Genomic DNA of unsorted samples came from about 100 million PBMCs. About this clone: Its antigen is undetermined.

Ten immunoSEQ deep assay plates served to sequence unsorted PBMC DNA. Some clones are missing from TCRdb's copy, which holds only in-frame ones; the method was immunoSEQ multiplex PCR. The table includes some 480,000 clones, 70% to 85% detected once. Sequenced material: PBMCs. The origin of this receptor is a woman between 40 and 50 years old in good health. Some clones in this sample may be carry-over from other donors' samples.

The CDR3: CASSGGGSCTDTQYF. CDR3 DNA sequence: TGTGCCAGCAGCGGGGGAGGCTCTTGCACAGATACGCAGTATTTT. The V gene is TRBV5-4, the J gene TRBJ2-3, with D possibly being TRBD2 (6 bases). Germline values: CDR1 SGHNT, CDR2 YYREEE (reference sequence). V was shortened by 4 bases and J by 1 base, with 13 bases between the two germline ends. The CDR3 has 15 residues.